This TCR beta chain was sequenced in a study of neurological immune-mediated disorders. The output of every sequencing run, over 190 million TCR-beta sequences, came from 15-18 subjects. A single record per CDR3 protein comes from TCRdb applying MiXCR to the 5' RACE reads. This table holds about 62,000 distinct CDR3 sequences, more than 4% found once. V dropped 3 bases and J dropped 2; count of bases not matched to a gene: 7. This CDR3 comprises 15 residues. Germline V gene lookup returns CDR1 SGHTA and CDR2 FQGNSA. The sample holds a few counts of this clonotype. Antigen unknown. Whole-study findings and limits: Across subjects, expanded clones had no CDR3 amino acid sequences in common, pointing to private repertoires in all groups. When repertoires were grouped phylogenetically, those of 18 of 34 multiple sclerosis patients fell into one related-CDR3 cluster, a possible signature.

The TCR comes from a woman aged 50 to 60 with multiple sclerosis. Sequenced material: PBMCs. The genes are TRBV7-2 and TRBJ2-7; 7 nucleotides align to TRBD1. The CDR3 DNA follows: TGTGCCAGCAGCTTCTCGGACAGGACCCCCTACGAGCAGTACTTC. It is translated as CASSFSDRTPYEQYF.